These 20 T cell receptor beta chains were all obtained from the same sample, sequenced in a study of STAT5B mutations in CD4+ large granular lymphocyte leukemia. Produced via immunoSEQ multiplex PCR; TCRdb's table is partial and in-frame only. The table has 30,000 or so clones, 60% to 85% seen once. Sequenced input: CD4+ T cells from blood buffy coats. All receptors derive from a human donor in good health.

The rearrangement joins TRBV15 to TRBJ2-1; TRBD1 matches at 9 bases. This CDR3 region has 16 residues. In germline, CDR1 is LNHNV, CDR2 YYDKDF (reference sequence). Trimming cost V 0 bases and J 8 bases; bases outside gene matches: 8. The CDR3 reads CATSRDPGQGTHEQFF. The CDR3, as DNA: TGTGCCACCAGCAGAGACCCGGGACAGGGTACACATGAGCAGTTCTTC.

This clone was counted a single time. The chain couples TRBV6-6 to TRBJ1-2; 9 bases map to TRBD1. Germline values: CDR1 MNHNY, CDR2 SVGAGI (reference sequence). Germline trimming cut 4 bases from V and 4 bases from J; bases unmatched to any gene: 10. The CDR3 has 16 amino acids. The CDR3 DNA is TGTGCCAGCAGTTCGGCCGGGACAGGGATAACCTATGGCTACACCTTC. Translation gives CASSSAGTGITYGYTF.

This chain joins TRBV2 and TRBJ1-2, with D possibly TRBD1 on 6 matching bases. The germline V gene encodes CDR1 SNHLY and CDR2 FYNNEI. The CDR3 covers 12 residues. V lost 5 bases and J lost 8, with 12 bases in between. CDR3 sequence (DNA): TGTGCCAGCAGTCACAGGGCCGGGGGCTACACCTTC. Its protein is CASSHRAGGYTF.

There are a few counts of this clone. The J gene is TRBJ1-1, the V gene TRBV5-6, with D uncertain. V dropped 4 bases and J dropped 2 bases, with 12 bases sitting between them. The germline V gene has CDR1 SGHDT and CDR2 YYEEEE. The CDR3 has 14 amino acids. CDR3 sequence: CASSPTGINTEAFF. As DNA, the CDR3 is TGTGCCAGCAGCCCAACGGGGATTAACACTGAAGCTTTCTTT.

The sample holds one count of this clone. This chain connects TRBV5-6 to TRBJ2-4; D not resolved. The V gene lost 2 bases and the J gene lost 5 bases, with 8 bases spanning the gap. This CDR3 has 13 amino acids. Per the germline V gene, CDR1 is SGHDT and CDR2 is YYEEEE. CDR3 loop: CASSFSGENIQYF. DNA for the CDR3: TGTGCCAGCAGCTTCTCCGGAGAAAACATTCAGTACTTC.

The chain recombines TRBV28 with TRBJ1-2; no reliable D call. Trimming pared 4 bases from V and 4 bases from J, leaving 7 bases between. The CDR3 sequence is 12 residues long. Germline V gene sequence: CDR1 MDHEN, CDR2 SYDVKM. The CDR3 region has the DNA TGTGCCAGCAGTTCGAGCGGCTATGGCTACACCTTC. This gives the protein CASSSSGYGYTF.

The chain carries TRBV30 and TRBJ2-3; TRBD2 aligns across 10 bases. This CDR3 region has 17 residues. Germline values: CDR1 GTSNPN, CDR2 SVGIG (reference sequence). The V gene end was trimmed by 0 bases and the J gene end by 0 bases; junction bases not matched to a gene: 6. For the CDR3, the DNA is TGTGCCTGGAGTGTAGGGGGACTAGCGTCGAGCACAGATACGCAGTATTTT. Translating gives CAWSVGGLASSTDTQYF.

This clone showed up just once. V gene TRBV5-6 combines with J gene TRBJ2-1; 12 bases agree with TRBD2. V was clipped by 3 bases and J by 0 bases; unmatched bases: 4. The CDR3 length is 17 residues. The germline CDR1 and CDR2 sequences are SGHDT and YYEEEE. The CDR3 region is CASSSLAGGSSYNEQFF. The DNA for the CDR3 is TGTGCCAGCAGCTCGCTAGCGGGAGGGAGCTCCTACAATGAGCAGTTCTTC.

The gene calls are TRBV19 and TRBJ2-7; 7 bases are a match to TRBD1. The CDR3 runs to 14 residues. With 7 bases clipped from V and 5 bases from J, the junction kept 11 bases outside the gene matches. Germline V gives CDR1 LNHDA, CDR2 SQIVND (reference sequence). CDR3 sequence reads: CASNRQGGIDEQYF. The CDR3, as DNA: TGTGCCAGTAATAGACAGGGTGGGATCGACGAGCAGTACTTC.

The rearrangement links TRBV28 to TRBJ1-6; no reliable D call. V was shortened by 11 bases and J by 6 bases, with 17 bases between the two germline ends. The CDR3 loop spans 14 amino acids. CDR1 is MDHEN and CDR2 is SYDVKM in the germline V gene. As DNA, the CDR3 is TGTGCCGTCAAAAGGGAGCTTTCTAATTCACCCCTCCACTTT. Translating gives CAVKRELSNSPLHF.

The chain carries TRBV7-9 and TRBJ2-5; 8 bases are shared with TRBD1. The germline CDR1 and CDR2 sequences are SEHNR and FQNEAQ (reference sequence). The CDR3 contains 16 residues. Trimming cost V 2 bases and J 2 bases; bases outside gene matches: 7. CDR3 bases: TGTGCCAGCAGCTTACGGGGGACAGGTTCACAAGAGACCCAGTACTTC. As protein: CASSLRGTGSQETQYF.

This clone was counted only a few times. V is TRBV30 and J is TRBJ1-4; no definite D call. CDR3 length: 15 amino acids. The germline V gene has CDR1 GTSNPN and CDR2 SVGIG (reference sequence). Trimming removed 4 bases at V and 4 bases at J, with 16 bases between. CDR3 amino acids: CAWTGSRRDNEKLFF. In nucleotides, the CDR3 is TGTGCCTGGACTGGGTCACGTCGGGATAATGAAAAACTGTTTTTT.

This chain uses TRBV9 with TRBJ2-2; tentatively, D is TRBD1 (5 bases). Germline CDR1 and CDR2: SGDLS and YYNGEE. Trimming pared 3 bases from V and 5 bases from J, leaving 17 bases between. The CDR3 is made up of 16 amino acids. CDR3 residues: CASSALSVRGTGELFF. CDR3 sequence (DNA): TGTGCCAGCAGCGCCCTGAGCGTTAGGGGTACCGGGGAGCTGTTTTTT.

CDR3 DNA sequence: TGCGCCAGCAGCCCTAACAGGGACACTGAAGCTTTCTTT. This gives the protein CASSPNRDTEAFF. This sequence joins TRBV5-1 and TRBJ1-1, with a possible D match to TRBD1 (6 bases). V was clipped by 4 bases and J by 3 bases, with 10 bases between them. The CDR3 runs to 13 residues. Germline V gene data show CDR1 as SGHRS and CDR2 as YFSETQ.

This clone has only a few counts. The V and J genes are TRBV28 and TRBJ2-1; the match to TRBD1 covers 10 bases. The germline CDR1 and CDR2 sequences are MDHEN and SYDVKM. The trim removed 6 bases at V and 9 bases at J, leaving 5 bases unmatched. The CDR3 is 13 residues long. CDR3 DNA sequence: TGTGCCAGCAGAGGGACAGGGGTGCCTGAGCAGTTCTTC. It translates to CASRGTGVPEQFF.

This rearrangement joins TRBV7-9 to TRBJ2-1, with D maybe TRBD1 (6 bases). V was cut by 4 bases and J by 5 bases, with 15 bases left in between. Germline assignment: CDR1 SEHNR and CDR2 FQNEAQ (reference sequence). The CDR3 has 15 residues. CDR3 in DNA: TGTGCCAGCAGCTCAGGGACATTTTTTAACAATGAGCAGTTCTTC. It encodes CASSSGTFFNNEQFF.

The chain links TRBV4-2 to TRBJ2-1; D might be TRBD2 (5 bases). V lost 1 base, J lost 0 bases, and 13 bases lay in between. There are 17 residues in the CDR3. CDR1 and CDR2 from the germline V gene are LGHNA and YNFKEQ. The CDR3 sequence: CASSQGISVSSYNEQFF. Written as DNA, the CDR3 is TGTGCCAGCAGCCAAGGAATTAGCGTTAGCTCCTACAATGAGCAGTTCTTC.

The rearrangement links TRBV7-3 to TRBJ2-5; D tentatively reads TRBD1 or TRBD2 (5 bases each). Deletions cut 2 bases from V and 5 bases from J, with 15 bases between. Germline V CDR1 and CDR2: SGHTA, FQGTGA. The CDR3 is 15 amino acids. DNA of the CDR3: TGTGCCAGCAGCTTACAAGCGGCACCAGGGGAGACCCAGTACTTC. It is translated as CASSLQAAPGETQYF.

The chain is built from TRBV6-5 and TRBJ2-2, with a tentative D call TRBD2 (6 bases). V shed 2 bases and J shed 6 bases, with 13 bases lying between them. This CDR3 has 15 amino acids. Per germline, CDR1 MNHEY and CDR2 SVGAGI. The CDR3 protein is CASSYRGGGAGELFF. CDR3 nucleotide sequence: TGTGCCAGCAGTTACAGGGGCGGAGGGGCCGGGGAGCTGTTTTTT.

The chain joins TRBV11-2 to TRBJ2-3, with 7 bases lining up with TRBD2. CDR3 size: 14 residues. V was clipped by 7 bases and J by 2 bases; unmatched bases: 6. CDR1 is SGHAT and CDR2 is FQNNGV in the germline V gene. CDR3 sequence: CASTMGGDTDTQYF. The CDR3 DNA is TGTGCCAGCACCATGGGGGGGGACACAGATACGCAGTATTTT.